This T cell receptor beta chain was identified during a study of cytomegalovirus exposure and HLA in healthy donors. Study conclusions and caveats: Analyses of presence/absence relied on an assumption of roughly uniform sequencing depth across donors.

There are a few counts of this clone. No antigen is known for it. The CDR3 is made up of 15 amino acids. The germline CDR1 and CDR2 sequences are SGHVS and FNYEAQ. J was trimmed by 5 bases and V by 0 bases; bases with no gene match: 4. PCR primers comprised 60 Vbeta and 13 Jbeta primers. TCRdb's table, derived via immunoSEQ multiplex PCR, lists solely in-frame clones and lacks some. The profile shows 110,000 or so clones, over 70% of them singletons. This chain links TRBV7-6 with TRBJ1-1; 9 bases line up with TRBD1. Sequencing was performed on PBMCs. The source of this sequence is a woman aged 45-65 years in good health and CMV-seropositive. The CDR3 DNA is TGTGCCAGCAGCTTAGCCGGACAGGGGAGTACTGAAGCTTTCTTT. This gives the protein CASSLAGQGSTEAFF.